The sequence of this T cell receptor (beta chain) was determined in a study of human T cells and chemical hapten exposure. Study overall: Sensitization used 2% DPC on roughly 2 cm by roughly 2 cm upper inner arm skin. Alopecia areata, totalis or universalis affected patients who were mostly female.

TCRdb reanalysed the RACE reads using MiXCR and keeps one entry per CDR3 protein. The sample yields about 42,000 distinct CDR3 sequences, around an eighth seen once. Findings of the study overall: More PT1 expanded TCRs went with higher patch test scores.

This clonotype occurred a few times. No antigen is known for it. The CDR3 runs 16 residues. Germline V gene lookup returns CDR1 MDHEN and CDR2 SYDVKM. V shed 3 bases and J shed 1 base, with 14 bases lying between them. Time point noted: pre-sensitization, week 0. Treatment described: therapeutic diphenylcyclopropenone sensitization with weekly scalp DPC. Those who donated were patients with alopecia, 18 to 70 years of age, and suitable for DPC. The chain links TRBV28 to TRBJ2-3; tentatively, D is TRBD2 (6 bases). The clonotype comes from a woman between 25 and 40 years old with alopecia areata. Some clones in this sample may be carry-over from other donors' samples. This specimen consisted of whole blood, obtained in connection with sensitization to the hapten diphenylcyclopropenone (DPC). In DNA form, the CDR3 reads TGTGCCAGCAGTTTCCCGGGAGAATCTGGCACAGATACGCAGTATTTT. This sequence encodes CASSFPGESGTDTQYF. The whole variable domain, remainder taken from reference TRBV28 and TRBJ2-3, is DVKVTQSSRYLVKRTGEKVFLECVQDMDHENMFWYRQDPGLGLRLIYFSYDVKMKEKGDIPEGYSVSREKKERFSLILESASTNQTSMYLCASSFPGESGTDTQYFGPGTRLTVL.